The text below deals with one T cell receptor beta chain. These data originate in a study of blood T cell repertoires in COVID-19. Whole-study context: The origin of the acute and convalescent COVID-19 samples was the United States, Italy and Spain. PBMCs, B-cell-depleted T cells, or T cells provided the cDNA or gDNA that made up the material.

Source study methods: Reference gene primers were amplified, and this amplification served to estimate nucleated cell counts. Repertoires were generated with immunoSEQ multiplex PCR, while TCRdb's copy carries only in-frame clones and drops some. The V and J calls and the clone size are those of that table, but D and trimming were determined from the DNA. The sample comprises approximately 400,000 clones, roughly 80% of which are singletons, and 0.85% to 1.3% rests with the top ten. The TCR comes from a human donor with acute or convalescent COVID-19. The donor label of this sample is uncertain. The sample consisted of peripheral blood.

CDR3 DNA: TGTGCCAGCAGCTTATTAGGAGGGCCTCCCGACGAGCAGTACTTC. It codes for CASSLLGGPPDEQYF. This chain links TRBV11-2 with TRBJ2-7; D perhaps matches TRBD2 (6 bases). The V end lost 2 bases, the J end lost 5 bases, and 16 bases lay between the germline ends. The CDR3 consists of 15 residues. Germline V gene data show CDR1 as SGHAT and CDR2 as FQNNGV.